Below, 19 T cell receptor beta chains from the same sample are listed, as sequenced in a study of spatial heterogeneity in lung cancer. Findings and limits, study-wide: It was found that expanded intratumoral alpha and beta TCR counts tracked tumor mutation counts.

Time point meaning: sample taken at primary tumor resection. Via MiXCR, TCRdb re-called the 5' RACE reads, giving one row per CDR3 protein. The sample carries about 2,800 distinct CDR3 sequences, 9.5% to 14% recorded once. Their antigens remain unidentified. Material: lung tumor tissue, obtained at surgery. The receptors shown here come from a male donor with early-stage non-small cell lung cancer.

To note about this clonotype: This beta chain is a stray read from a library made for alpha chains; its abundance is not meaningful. CDR3 coding DNA: TGTGCCAGCAACGGGGACAGGGTTAGAGCAGATACGCAGTATTTT. It codes for CASNGDRVRADTQYF. The V gene is TRBV2, the J gene TRBJ2-3, with 9 bases fitting TRBD1. V shed 7 bases, J shed 4 bases, and the junction held 9 bases outside the gene matches. Per germline, CDR1 SNHLY and CDR2 FYNNEI. This CDR3 has 15 residues.

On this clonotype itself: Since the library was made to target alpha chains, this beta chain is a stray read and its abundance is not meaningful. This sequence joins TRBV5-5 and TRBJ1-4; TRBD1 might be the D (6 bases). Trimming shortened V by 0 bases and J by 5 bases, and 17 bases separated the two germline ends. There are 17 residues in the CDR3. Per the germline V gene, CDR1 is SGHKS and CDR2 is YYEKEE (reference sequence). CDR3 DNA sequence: TGTGCCAGCAGCTTGGGGGAAAAGAGACAGGCGAATGAAAAACTGTTTTTT. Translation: CASSLGEKRQANEKLFF.

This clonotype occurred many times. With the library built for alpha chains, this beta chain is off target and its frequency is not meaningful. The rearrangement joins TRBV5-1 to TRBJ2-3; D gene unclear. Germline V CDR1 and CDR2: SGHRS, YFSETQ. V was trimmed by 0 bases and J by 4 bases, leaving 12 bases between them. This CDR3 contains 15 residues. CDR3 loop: CASSLEGHRPDTQYF. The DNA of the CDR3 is TGCGCCAGCAGCTTGGAGGGCCACCGCCCAGATACGCAGTATTTT.

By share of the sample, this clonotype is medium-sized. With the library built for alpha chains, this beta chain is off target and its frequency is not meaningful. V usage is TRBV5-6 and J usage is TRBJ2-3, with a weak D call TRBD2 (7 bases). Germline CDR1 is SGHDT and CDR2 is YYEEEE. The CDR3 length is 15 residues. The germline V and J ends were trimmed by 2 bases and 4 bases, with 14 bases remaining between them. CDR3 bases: TGTGCCAGCAGCTTCAGAGGGGGAGGGCCAGATACGCAGTATTTT. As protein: CASSFRGGGPDTQYF.

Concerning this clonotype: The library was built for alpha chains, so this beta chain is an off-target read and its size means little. CDR3 region: CASSTTSGGAIDTQYF. The CDR3 DNA reads as TGTGCCAGCAGCACGACTAGCGGGGGGGCCATAGATACGCAGTATTTT. The chain combines TRBV12-3 or TRBV12-4 with TRBJ2-3; TRBD2 matches 14 bases. CDR3 length equals 16 residues. V lost 6 bases to trimming and J lost 5 bases; unmatched junction nucleotides: 7.

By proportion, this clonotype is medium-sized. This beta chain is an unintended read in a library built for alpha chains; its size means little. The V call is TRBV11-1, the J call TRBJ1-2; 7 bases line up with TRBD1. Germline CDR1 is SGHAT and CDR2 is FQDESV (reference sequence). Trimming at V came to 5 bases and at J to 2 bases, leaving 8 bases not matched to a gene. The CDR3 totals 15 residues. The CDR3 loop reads CASSPSPTGNYGYTF. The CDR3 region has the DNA TGTGCCAGCAGCCCATCCCCGACAGGGAACTATGGCTACACCTTC.

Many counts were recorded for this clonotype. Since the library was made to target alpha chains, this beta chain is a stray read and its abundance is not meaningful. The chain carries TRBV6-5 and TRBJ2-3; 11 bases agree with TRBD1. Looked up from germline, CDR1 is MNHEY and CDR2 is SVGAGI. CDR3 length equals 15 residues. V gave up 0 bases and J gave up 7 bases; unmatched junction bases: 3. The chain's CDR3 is CASSYSGQGAYTQYF. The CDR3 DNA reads TGTGCCAGCAGTTACTCAGGACAGGGGGCTTATACGCAGTATTTT.

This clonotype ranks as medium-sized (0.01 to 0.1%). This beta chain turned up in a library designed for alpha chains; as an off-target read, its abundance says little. CDR3 loop: CATSAPDRGVGYTF. Written as DNA, the CDR3 is TGTGCCACCAGTGCCCCGGACAGGGGGGTCGGCTACACCTTC. This rearrangement joins TRBV24-1 to TRBJ1-2, with 10 nucleotides matching TRBD1. CDR1 is KGHDR, CDR2 SFDVKD, per germline. There are 14 residues in the CDR3. Trimming at V came to 5 bases and at J to 8 bases, leaving 7 bases not matched to a gene.

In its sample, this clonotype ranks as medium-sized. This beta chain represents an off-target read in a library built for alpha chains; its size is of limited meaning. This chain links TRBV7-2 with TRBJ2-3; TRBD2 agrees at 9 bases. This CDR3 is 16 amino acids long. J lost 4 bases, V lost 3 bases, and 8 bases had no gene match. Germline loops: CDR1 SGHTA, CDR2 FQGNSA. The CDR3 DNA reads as TGTGCCAGCAGCTTGGTCGCGGGGGGGATGGCAGATACGCAGTATTTT. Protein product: CASSLVAGGMADTQYF.

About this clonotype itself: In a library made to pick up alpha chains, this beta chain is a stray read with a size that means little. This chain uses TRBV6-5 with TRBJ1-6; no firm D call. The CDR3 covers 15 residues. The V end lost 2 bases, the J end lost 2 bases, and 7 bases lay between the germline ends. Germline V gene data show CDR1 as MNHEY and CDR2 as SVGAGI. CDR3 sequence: CASSYRDPYNSPLHF. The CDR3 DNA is TGTGCCAGCAGTTACAGGGATCCCTATAATTCACCCCTCCACTTT.

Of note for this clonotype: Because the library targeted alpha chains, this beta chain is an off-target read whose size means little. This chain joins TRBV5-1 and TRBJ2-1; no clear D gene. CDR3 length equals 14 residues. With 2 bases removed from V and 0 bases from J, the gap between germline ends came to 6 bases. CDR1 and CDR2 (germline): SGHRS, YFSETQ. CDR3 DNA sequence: TGCGCCAGCAGCTTCGGTAACTCCTACAATGAGCAGTTCTTC. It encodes CASSFGNSYNEQFF.

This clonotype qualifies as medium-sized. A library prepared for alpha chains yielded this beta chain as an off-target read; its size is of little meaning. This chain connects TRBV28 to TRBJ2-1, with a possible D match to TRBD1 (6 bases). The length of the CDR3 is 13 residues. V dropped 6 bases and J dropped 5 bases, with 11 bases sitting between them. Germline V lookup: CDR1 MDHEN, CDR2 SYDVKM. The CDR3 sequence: CASSLDSNNEQFF. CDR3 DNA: TGTGCCAGCAGCCTGGACAGCAACAATGAGCAGTTCTTC.

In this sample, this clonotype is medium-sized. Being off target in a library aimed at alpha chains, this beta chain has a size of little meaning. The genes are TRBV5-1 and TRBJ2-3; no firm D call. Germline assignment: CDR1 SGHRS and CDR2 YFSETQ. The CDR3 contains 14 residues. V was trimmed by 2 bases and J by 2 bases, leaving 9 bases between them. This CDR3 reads CASSFSESTDTQYF. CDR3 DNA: TGCGCCAGCAGCTTTTCCGAGTCCACAGATACGCAGTATTTT.

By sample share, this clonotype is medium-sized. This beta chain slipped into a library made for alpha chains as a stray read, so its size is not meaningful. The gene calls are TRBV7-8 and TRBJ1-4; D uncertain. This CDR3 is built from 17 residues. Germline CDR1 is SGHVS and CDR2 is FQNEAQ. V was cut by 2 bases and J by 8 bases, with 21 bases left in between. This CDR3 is CASSLTNSGPGSEKLFF. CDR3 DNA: TGTGCCAGCAGCTTAACGAACAGTGGGCCGGGGAGCGAAAAACTGTTTTTT.

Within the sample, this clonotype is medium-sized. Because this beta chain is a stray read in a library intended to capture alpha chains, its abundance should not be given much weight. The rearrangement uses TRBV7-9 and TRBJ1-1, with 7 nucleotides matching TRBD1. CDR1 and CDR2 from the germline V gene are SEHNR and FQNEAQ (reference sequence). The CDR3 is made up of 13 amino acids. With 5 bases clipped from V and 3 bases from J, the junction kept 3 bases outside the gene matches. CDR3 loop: CASSQQGYTEAFF. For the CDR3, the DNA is TGTGCCAGCAGCCAACAGGGGTACACTGAAGCTTTCTTT.

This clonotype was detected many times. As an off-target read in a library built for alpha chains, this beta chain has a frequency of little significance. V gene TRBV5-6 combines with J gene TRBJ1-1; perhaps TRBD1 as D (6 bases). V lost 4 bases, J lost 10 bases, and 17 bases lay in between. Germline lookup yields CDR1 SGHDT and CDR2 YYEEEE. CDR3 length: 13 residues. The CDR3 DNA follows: TGTGCCAGCAGCCTGGACAGAGGCAACCGAGCTTTCTTT. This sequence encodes CASSLDRGNRAFF.

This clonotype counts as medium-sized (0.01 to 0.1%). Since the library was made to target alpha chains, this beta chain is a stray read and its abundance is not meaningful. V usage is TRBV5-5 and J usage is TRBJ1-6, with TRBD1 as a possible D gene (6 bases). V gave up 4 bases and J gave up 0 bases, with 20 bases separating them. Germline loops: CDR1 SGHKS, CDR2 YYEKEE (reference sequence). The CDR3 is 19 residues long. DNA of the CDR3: TGTGCCAGCAGCCCCAAGGGGCAGGGGACGAGCTCCTATAATTCACCCCTCCACTTT. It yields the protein CASSPKGQGTSSYNSPLHF.

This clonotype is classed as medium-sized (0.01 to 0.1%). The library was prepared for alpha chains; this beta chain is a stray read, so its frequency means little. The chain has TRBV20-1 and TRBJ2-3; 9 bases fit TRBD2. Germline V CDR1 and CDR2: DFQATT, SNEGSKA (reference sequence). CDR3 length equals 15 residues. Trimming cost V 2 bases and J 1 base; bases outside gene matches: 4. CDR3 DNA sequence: TGCAGTGCTAGAAAGGCTAGCGGGGGCACAGATACGCAGTATTTT. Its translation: CSARKASGGTDTQYF.

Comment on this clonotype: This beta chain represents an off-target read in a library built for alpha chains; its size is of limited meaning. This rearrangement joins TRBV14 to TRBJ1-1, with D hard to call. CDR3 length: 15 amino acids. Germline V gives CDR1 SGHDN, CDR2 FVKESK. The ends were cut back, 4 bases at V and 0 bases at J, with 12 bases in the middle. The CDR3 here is CASSPHHPLNTEAFF. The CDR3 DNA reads TGTGCCAGCAGCCCCCACCACCCCCTGAACACTGAAGCTTTCTTT.